A selection of T cell receptor beta chains follows, all from one sample in a study of cytomegalovirus exposure and HLA in healthy donors. Profiled with immunoSEQ multiplex PCR; TCRdb holds only in-frame clones, not every one. The top ten hold around 2% of the sample, which has 90,000 to 130,000 clones, approximately 90% seen once. Sequencing was carried out using PBMCs. These receptors originate from a woman between 18 and 30 years old in good health and CMV-seronegative. Both conserved end residues are part of each CDR3.

V: TRBV10-3; J: TRBJ1-2; CDR3: CAISDGGYYGYTF
V: TRBV6-1; J: TRBJ2-3; CDR3: CASSDRGTDTQYF
V: TRBV9; J: TRBJ2-1; CDR3: CASSRDRAAYNEQFF
V: TRBV5-1; J: TRBJ2-5; CDR3: CASSLGARGVQETQYF
V: TRBV19; J: TRBJ1-1; CDR3: CASRQGDTEAFF
V: TRBV14; J: TRBJ2-7; CDR3: CASSAFPRGGFVEQYF
V: TRBV6-1; J: TRBJ2-1; CDR3: CASSDRPGLASSGEQFF
V: TRBV4-3; J: TRBJ1-5; CDR3: CASSPTMGANQPQHF
V: TRBV19; J: TRBJ2-1; CDR3: CASSPRTSGRSGRAGNEQFF
V: TRBV7-9; J: TRBJ2-3; CDR3: CASSLQGRADTQYF
V: TRBV6-6; J: TRBJ1-2; CDR3: CASSYNPLTGNYGYTF
V: TRBV27; J: TRBJ2-7; CDR3: CASSFRGNSYEQYF
V: TRBV10-2; J: TRBJ2-1; CDR3: CASRRGRGLNEQFF
V: TRBV19; J: TRBJ1-2; CDR3: CASKRGKLLGYTF
V: TRBV9; J: TRBJ2-5; CDR3: CASSVKSGGYQETQYF
V: TRBV27; J: TRBJ2-2; CDR3: CASRDREIQNTGELFF
V: TRBV19; J: TRBJ2-1; CDR3: CASSMRTSGGYNEQFF
V: TRBV5-1; J: TRBJ2-5; CDR3: CASSSGTGRGETQYF
V: TRBV5-1; J: TRBJ2-2; CDR3: CASSFGGSYTGELFF
V: TRBV6-1; J: TRBJ1-5; CDR3: CASSETGIQPQHF
V: TRBV2; J: TRBJ2-5; CDR3: CASRKGQQETQYF
V: TRBV7-2; J: TRBJ1-5; CDR3: CASSSGLGQPQHF
V: TRBV30; J: TRBJ1-1; CDR3: CAWAPGSLMNTEAFF
V: TRBV5-1; J: TRBJ2-5; CDR3: CASSYLGTGDQETQYF
V: TRBV7-2; J: TRBJ2-7; CDR3: CASSPITSASSYEQYF
V: TRBV4-3; J: TRBJ2-3; CDR3: CASSQGTPSTDTQYF
V: TRBV27; J: TRBJ2-1; CDR3: CASRRGLAGDNEQFF
V: TRBV15; J: TRBJ2-1; CDR3: CATSREITYEQFF
V: TRBV27; J: TRBJ2-7; CDR3: CASLKGQGARKQYF
V: TRBV15; J: TRBJ2-5; CDR3: CATSRDVGTGSETQYF
V: TRBV4-3; J: TRBJ2-2; CDR3: CASSQDSAVTGELFF
V: TRBV7-9; J: TRBJ2-3; CDR3: CASSSGQRTDTQYF
V: TRBV7-2; J: TRBJ2-7; CDR3: CASSSLSYEQYF
V: TRBV15; J: TRBJ2-2; CDR3: CATSGTPGELFF